A single sample gave rise to the 5 T cell receptor beta chains below, sequenced in a study of blood T cell repertoires in COVID-19. Produced via immunoSEQ multiplex PCR; TCRdb's table is partial and in-frame only. There are 55,000 to 85,000 clones in the sample; around 79% occur only once, and over 20% lies in the top ten. Source material: peripheral blood. The receptors were sampled from a man between 60 and 70 years old with acute or convalescent COVID-19.

The chain employs TRBV7-7 and TRBJ2-5, with a tentative D call TRBD1 (6 bases). The germline V and J ends were trimmed by 5 bases and 1 base, with 11 bases remaining between them. The CDR3 is 14 amino acids. Germline assignment: CDR1 SSHAT and CDR2 FNYEAQ (reference sequence). CDR3 amino acids: CASSAGTSQETQYF. The CDR3 coding sequence is TGTGCCAGCAGCGCCGGGACAAGCCAAGAGACCCAGTACTTC.

This clone was seen more than once but under ten times. The chain carries TRBV7-2 and TRBJ1-2; 8 positions agree with TRBD1. The J segment lost 5 bases and the V segment lost 5 bases, leaving 13 bases of the junction unmatched. Per the germline V gene, CDR1 is SGHTA and CDR2 is FQGNSA. CDR3 length: 16 amino acids. Here the CDR3 reads CASSADSQGAHYGYTF. In DNA, the CDR3 is TGTGCCAGCAGCGCCGACTCGCAGGGGGCGCATTATGGCTACACCTTC. The full variable domain, with the rest looked up from reference TRBV7-2 and TRBJ1-2, is GAGVSQSPSNKVTEKGKDVELRCDPISGHTALYWYRQSLGQGLEFLIYFQGNSAPDKSGLPSDRFSAERTGGSVSTLTIQRTQQEDSAVYLCASSADSQGAHYGYTFGSGTRLTVV.

This chain uses TRBV30 with TRBJ2-1; D is perhaps TRBD1 (5 bases). V was clipped by 2 bases and J by 6 bases, with 8 bases between them. CDR3 length equals 12 residues. Looked up from germline, CDR1 is GTSNPN and CDR2 is SVGIG (reference sequence). Here the CDR3 DNA reads TGTGCCTGGAGTCCACAGGTCAATGAGCAGTTCTTC. Amino acids: CAWSPQVNEQFF.

V and J are TRBV6-1 and TRBJ1-2; tentatively, D is TRBD1 (6 bases). V shed 6 bases and J shed 7 bases, with 21 bases lying between them. Germline CDR1 MNHNS, CDR2 SASEGT. This CDR3 contains 15 residues. The CDR3 spells CASRIGQGLVGGYTF. As DNA, the CDR3 is TGTGCCAGCAGAATTGGGCAGGGGTTAGTCGGTGGCTACACCTTC.

This clone has a handful of counts. The J gene is TRBJ2-1, the V gene TRBV6-1; 11 nucleotides agree with TRBD2. After removal of 1 base from V and 6 bases from J, the junction contained 5 bases not matched to a gene. The length of the CDR3 is 16 residues. CDR1 is MNHNS, CDR2 SASEGT, per germline. CDR3 coding DNA: TGTGCCAGCAGTGAAGTCTGGCTAGCGGGGGGCAATGAGCAGTTCTTC. Its protein product is CASSEVWLAGGNEQFF.